This entry describes one T cell receptor beta chain. Libraries were prepared by immunoSEQ multiplex PCR; TCRdb keeps only in-frame clonotypes and omits some of them. The table shows around 50,000 clones, with around 84% occurring only once. These data belong to a study of OX40 agonist ivuxolimab in advanced cancers. The receptor was derived from an adult with an advanced solid tumor such as melanoma, head and neck, liver or kidney cancer. The input for sequencing was CD4+ or CD8+ T cells sorted from blood, taken in a trial of the OX40 agonist ivuxolimab.

Here the CDR3 reads CASSLFGDLKAGANVLTF. The DNA for the CDR3 is TGTGCCAGCAGCTTATTTGGAGACCTCAAGGCTGGGGCCAACGTCCTGACTTTC. This chain connects TRBV7-3 to TRBJ2-6; D gene unclear. V lost 2 bases and J 2 bases, leaving 16 bases between the germline ends. Germline CDR1 reads SGHTA; CDR2 reads FQGTGA. There are 18 residues in the CDR3.